The 31 T cell receptor beta chains listed next were all sequenced from one sample in a study of blood T cell repertoires in COVID-19 (dated by TCRdb to about 2020). Library creation used the immunoSEQ multiplex PCR assay. As stored in TCRdb, this immuneACCESS dataset retains in-frame rearrangements with V and J assigned. A fraction of the clones does not appear; measured against another copy, unresolved V genes explain less than half of the discrepancy, and the remainder lacks a known reason. For this sample the table gives approximately 150,000 clones, of which roughly nine tenths were detected only once. Of the sample, roughly a sixth falls within the top ten clones. The sample taken for sequencing was peripheral blood. The receptors were gathered from a man aged 55 to 69 with active or convalescent COVID-19.

A note on this clone: Other nucleotide sequences from this sample produce the same CDR3. The genes are TRBV5-1 and TRBJ1-1; no clear D. This CDR3 has 14 amino acids. Trimming removed 0 bases at V and 1 base at J, with 7 bases between. Germline V gives CDR1 SGHRS, CDR2 YFSETQ. CDR3 coding DNA: TGCGCCAGCAGCTTGGGGGCAGGGAACACTGAAGCTTTCTTT. It translates to CASSLGAGNTEAFF.

CDR3 loop: CSGNRAYEQYF. The CDR3 coding sequence is TGCAGTGGTAACAGAGCCTACGAGCAGTACTTC. The rearrangement joins TRBV20-1 to TRBJ2-7; unclear D gene. Germline loops: CDR1 DFQATT, CDR2 SNEGSKA (reference sequence). This CDR3 is built from 11 residues. V was pared by 7 bases and J by 2 bases, with 9 bases between.

This clone turned up a few times. The chain links TRBV9 to TRBJ2-5; maybe TRBD2 (6 bases). The V and J ends lost 4 bases and 2 bases respectively, with 12 bases between them. This CDR3 region has 14 residues. Germline-derived CDR1 and CDR2 are SGDLS and YYNGEE. The CDR3 loop is CASSSSAGQETQYF. CDR3 sequence (DNA): TGTGCCAGCAGCTCCTCAGCGGGTCAAGAGACCCAGTACTTC.

This chain uses TRBV18 with TRBJ2-7; TRBD1 matches 9 bases. The length of the CDR3 is 14 residues. V trimming: 5 bases; J trimming: 5 bases; junction bases outside the gene matches: 7. The germline V gene encodes CDR1 KGHSH and CDR2 LQKENI. The DNA for the CDR3 is TGTGCCAGCTCATCACGACAGGGGGAAGACGAGCAGTACTTC. Amino acids: CASSSRQGEDEQYF.

The gene calls are TRBV7-8 and TRBJ1-1; 7 bases match TRBD1. V lost 0 bases, J lost 7 bases, and 2 bases stayed unmatched. Germline loops: CDR1 SGHVS, CDR2 FQNEAQ. The CDR3 runs 13 residues. This chain's CDR3 is CASSLAGGGEAFF. CDR3 in DNA: TGTGCCAGCAGCTTAGCAGGGGGCGGTGAAGCTTTCTTT. The full variable domain, with the rest looked up from reference TRBV7-8 and TRBJ1-1, is GAGVSQSPRYKVAKRGQDVALRCDPISGHVSLFWYQQALGQGPEFLTYFQNEAQLDKSGLPSDRFFAERPEGSVSTLKIQRTQQEDSAVYLCASSLAGGGEAFFGQGTRLTVV.

The chain uses TRBV14 and TRBJ1-6; D remains ambiguous. The CDR3 runs to 15 residues. Trimming removed 3 bases at V and 12 bases at J, with 18 bases between. CDR1 is SGHDN and CDR2 is FVKESK in the germline V gene. This CDR3 reads CASSQFGGAVEPLHF. Here the CDR3 DNA reads TGTGCCAGCAGCCAGTTTGGCGGAGCCGTGGAACCCCTCCACTTT.

The V gene is TRBV5-1, the J gene TRBJ2-1, with 16 bases lining up with TRBD2. This CDR3 region has 18 residues. CDR1 SGHRS and CDR2 YFSETQ come from the germline V gene. V was pared by 3 bases and J by 1 base, with 4 bases of the junction left unmatched. The DNA for the CDR3 is TGCGCCAGCAGCTCGGGACTAGCGGGAGGGTGGTCCTACAATGAGCAGTTCTTC. It translates to CASSSGLAGGWSYNEQFF.

V gene TRBV5-4 combines with J gene TRBJ1-1; D perhaps matches TRBD1 (5 bases). Trimming took 2 bases from V and 2 from J, leaving 7 bases between them. The CDR3 has 13 amino acids. CDR1 and CDR2 (germline): SGHNT, YYREEE (reference sequence). CDR3 sequence: CASSFGGNTEAFF. For the CDR3, the DNA is TGTGCCAGCAGCTTCGGGGGAAACACTGAAGCTTTCTTT. Based on the CDR3 plus reference TRBV5-4 and TRBJ1-1, the full variable domain is ETGVTQSPTHLIKTRGQQVTLRCSSQSGHNTVSWYQQALGQGPQFIFQYYREEENGRGNFPPRFSGLQFPNYSSELNVNALELDDSALYLCASSFGGNTEAFFGQGTRLTVV.

The chain uses TRBV7-9 and TRBJ1-2, with 8 bases lining up with TRBD1. In germline, CDR1 is SEHNR, CDR2 FQNEAQ (reference sequence). Trimming took 4 bases from V and 2 from J; bases not matched to a gene: 9. The CDR3 is made up of 16 amino acids. The CDR3 spells CASSSTGQGGNYGYTF. The CDR3 DNA reads as TGTGCCAGCAGCTCCACAGGACAGGGTGGCAACTATGGCTACACCTTC.

V is TRBV5-1 and J is TRBJ2-3; TRBD1 matches 11 bases. Germline trimming cut 5 bases from V and 6 bases from J; bases unmatched to any gene: 8. The CDR3 length is 15 residues. Germline CDR1 SGHRS, CDR2 YFSETQ. This CDR3 reads CASSPGTGGGDTQYF. The CDR3 DNA reads TGCGCCAGCAGTCCCGGGACAGGGGGAGGGGATACGCAGTATTTT. Variable domain in full (rest from reference TRBV5-1 and TRBJ2-3): KAGVTQTPRYLIKTRGQQVTLSCSPISGHRSVSWYQQTPGQGLQFLFEYFSETQRNKGNFPGRFSGRQFSNSRSEMNVSTLELGDSALYLCASSPGTGGGDTQYFGPGTRLTVL.

The J gene is TRBJ1-6, the V gene TRBV5-4; the D is unclear. Trimming pared 4 bases from V and 8 bases from J, leaving 13 bases between. Germline assignment: CDR1 SGHNT and CDR2 YYREEE (reference sequence). This CDR3 is 14 amino acids long. CDR3 residues: CASSAGGHHSPLHF. DNA of the CDR3: TGTGCCAGCAGCGCAGGAGGGCACCATTCACCCCTCCACTTT.

The chain carries TRBV18 and TRBJ1-2; 7 bases fit TRBD1. J gave up 5 bases and V 5 bases, and 5 bases lay outside the gene matches. From germline, CDR1 is KGHSH and CDR2 LQKENI. CDR3 length: 13 residues. CDR3 sequence: CASSTTGKYGYTF. The CDR3 coding sequence is TGTGCCAGCTCAACGACAGGGAAATATGGCTACACCTTC.

This chain connects TRBV11-2 to TRBJ2-1; D perhaps matches TRBD1 (5 bases). V was shortened by 3 bases and J by 7 bases, with 16 bases between the two germline ends. The CDR3 spans 15 residues. From germline, CDR1 is SGHAT and CDR2 FQNNGV. The CDR3, as DNA: TGTGCCAGCAGCTTGGGTCGTCAGGGTCTAAATGAGCAGTTCTTC. It encodes CASSLGRQGLNEQFF.

V gene TRBV7-2 combines with J gene TRBJ1-5; a weak D match, TRBD1 (5 bases). Per the germline V gene, CDR1 is SGHTA and CDR2 is FQGNSA. V was clipped by 1 base and J by 6 bases, with 13 bases between them. The CDR3 has 15 residues. The CDR3 region has the DNA TGTGCCAGCAGCTTAGTATTGGGGGAGGGTCAGCCCCAGCATTTT. It is translated as CASSLVLGEGQPQHF.

The V gene is TRBV5-1, the J gene TRBJ2-3, with D possibly TRBD2 on 6 matching bases. V was pared by 1 base and J by 5 bases, with 11 bases between. CDR3 length: 14 amino acids. Germline assignment: CDR1 SGHRS and CDR2 YFSETQ. DNA for the CDR3: TGCGCCAGCAGCTTGACGCGGGAAGAAGATACGCAGTATTTT. It specifies CASSLTREEDTQYF.

Regarding this clone: Within the sample, other DNA sequences also encode this same CDR3. The V call is TRBV7-9, the J call TRBJ2-3, with 9 positions matching TRBD2. V gave up 0 bases and J gave up 3 bases; unmatched junction bases: 4. CDR1 is SEHNR, CDR2 FQNEAQ, per germline (reference sequence). The CDR3 is made up of 16 amino acids. This CDR3 reads CASSLAAGGGTDTQYF. The CDR3 nucleotides are TGTGCCAGCAGCTTAGCTGCGGGAGGGGGGACAGATACGCAGTATTTT.

The rearrangement links TRBV7-6 to TRBJ1-4, with D possibly TRBD1 on 5 matching bases. The CDR3 runs 16 residues. Germline V gives CDR1 SGHVS, CDR2 FNYEAQ. V lost 1 base to trimming and J lost 2 bases, with 11 bases between them. CDR3 DNA sequence: TGTGCCAGCAGCTTAGGCTCAGGGAGGACTAATGAAAAACTGTTTTTT. Encoded protein: CASSLGSGRTNEKLFF.

V and J are TRBV5-3 and TRBJ2-1, with 10 bases identical to TRBD2. TRBV5-3 is identified as an open reading frame with a role that is uncertain. There are 15 residues in the CDR3. J lost 7 bases, V lost 4 bases, and 8 bases had no gene match. CDR3 nucleotide sequence: TGTGCCAGAAGCCCCGGAGCGGGGGGGCCGAATGAGCAGTTCTTC. Its protein product is CARSPGAGGPNEQFF.

The V call is TRBV6-5, the J call TRBJ1-1, with D possibly being TRBD1 (6 bases). In germline, CDR1 is MNHEY, CDR2 SVGAGI. This CDR3 region has 15 residues. V was trimmed by 2 bases and J by 4 bases, leaving 14 bases between them. The CDR3 loop reads CASSYGVQGSTEAFF. In DNA form, the CDR3 reads TGTGCCAGCAGTTACGGGGTCCAGGGGTCCACTGAAGCTTTCTTT.

The J gene is TRBJ2-7, the V gene TRBV6-5, with 7 positions matching TRBD1. This CDR3 has 14 amino acids. J lost 3 bases, V lost 11 bases, and 13 bases had no gene match. CDR1 MNHEY and CDR2 SVGAGI come from the germline V gene. The CDR3, as DNA: TGTGCCGCTCGGGTCGGGCAGGGGGTCTACGAGCAGTACTTC. Protein sequence: CAARVGQGVYEQYF.

In its sample, this clone was seen once. The chain links TRBV9 to TRBJ2-1; 8 bases map to TRBD2. V was pared by 0 bases and J by 5 bases, with 10 bases of the junction left unmatched. This CDR3 has 17 residues. The germline CDR1 and CDR2 sequences are SGDLS and YYNGEE. The CDR3 DNA reads as TGTGCCAGCAGCGTAGAATTAGCGGGACGAGGTAACAATGAGCAGTTCTTC. Translating gives CASSVELAGRGNNEQFF.

The rearrangement uses TRBV4-2 and TRBJ1-6; 7 bases align to TRBD1. The CDR3 runs 16 residues. The V and J ends lost 1 base and 7 bases, in that order; junction bases with no gene match: 7. The germline V gene encodes CDR1 LGHNA and CDR2 YNFKEQ. The CDR3: CASSQATGYENSPLHF. The DNA of the CDR3 is TGTGCCAGCAGCCAAGCGACAGGGTACGAGAATTCACCCCTCCACTTT.

J is TRBJ1-1 and V is TRBV3-1 (or the pseudogene TRBV3-2), with D uncertain. Germline CDR1 reads LGHDT; CDR2 reads YNNKEL (reference sequence). The V end was cut by 1 base, the J end by 0 bases, with 6 bases between. The CDR3 consists of 14 residues. The CDR3 here is CASSQVPLNTEAFF. For the CDR3, the DNA is TGTGCCAGCAGCCAAGTTCCGTTGAACACTGAAGCTTTCTTT.

The chain couples TRBV19 to TRBJ1-3; no clear D. V dropped 4 bases and J dropped 0 bases, with 4 bases sitting between them. Germline loops: CDR1 LNHDA, CDR2 SQIVND (reference sequence). The CDR3 extends over 13 amino acids. CDR3 DNA: TGTGCCAGTAGTACCTACTCTGGAAACACCATATATTTT. Translated, it gives CASSTYSGNTIYF.

The chain couples TRBV6-2 or TRBV6-3 to TRBJ1-2, with TRBD1 matching over 8 bases. Germline values: CDR1 MNHEY, CDR2 SVGEGT. With V trimmed by 4 bases and J by 2 bases, 6 bases remained unmatched. This CDR3 has 15 amino acids. The CDR3 is CASSSGQGRNYGYTF. In DNA, the CDR3 is TGTGCCAGCAGTTCCGGACAGGGCCGAAACTATGGCTACACCTTC.

The rearrangement joins TRBV2 to TRBJ2-3, with 10 bases aligning to TRBD1. With V trimmed by 8 bases and J by 2 bases, 7 bases remained unmatched. The CDR3 contains 15 residues. Germline V lookup: CDR1 SNHLY, CDR2 FYNNEI. CDR3 sequence (DNA): TGTGCCAGCGCGTGGGACAGGGGTCCCACAGATACGCAGTATTTT. It is translated as CASAWDRGPTDTQYF.

This rearrangement joins TRBV7-8 to TRBJ1-4; D gene ambiguous. V was trimmed by 4 bases and J by 6 bases, leaving 15 bases between them. There are 15 residues in the CDR3. CDR1 and CDR2 (germline): SGHVS, FQNEAQ. The CDR3 nucleotides read TGTGCCAGCAGCTCCTTGCGGGCCGACGATGAAAAACTGTTTTTT. This codes for CASSSLRADDEKLFF.

The chain has TRBV5-1 and TRBJ1-6; D might be TRBD1 (6 bases). This CDR3 spans 14 amino acids. Trimming stripped 1 base from V and 7 bases from J, with 9 bases between. Germline V CDR1 and CDR2: SGHRS, YFSETQ. The CDR3 region is CASSLRTVNSPLHF. DNA of the CDR3: TGCGCCAGCAGCTTGAGGACAGTAAATTCACCCCTCCACTTT.

This sequence joins TRBV6-6 and TRBJ2-3; 7 nucleotides line up with TRBD2. Germline CDR1 MNHNY, CDR2 SVGAGI (reference sequence). The CDR3 consists of 13 residues. V lost 6 bases to trimming and J lost 4 bases; unmatched junction nucleotides: 4. CDR3 loop: CASRTSVADTQYF. DNA for the CDR3: TGTGCCAGCAGAACTAGCGTGGCAGATACGCAGTATTTT.

The V call is TRBV18, the J call TRBJ2-7, with D possibly TRBD2 on 5 matching bases. Trimming pared 1 base from V and 6 bases from J, leaving 16 bases between. The V gene's germline CDR1 is KGHSH and CDR2 LQKENI. The CDR3 extends over 15 amino acids. The CDR3 DNA sequence: TGTGCCAGCTCACCACGCGTGGCTAGCATGGGCGAGCAGTACTTC. Residues: CASSPRVASMGEQYF.

The chain has TRBV18 and TRBJ1-1, with 11 bases identical to TRBD1. This CDR3 is 14 amino acids long. Germline V gives CDR1 KGHSH, CDR2 LQKENI. With V trimmed by 5 bases and J by 5 bases, 4 bases remained unmatched. As DNA, the CDR3 is TGTGCCAGCTCAGCGGGACAGGGGGAGACTGAAGCTTTCTTT. Its protein product is CASSAGQGETEAFF.